This entry is about one T cell receptor beta chain. Its antigen remains unknown. This entry belongs to a study of PD-1 blockade in classical Hodgkin lymphoma. Time point here: newly diagnosed, previously untreated cHL patient sample. With magnetic negative selection, CD4+ T cells were purified from PBMCs that had been thawed. Profiled with immunoSEQ multiplex PCR; TCRdb holds only in-frame clones, not every one. This table holds nearly 25,000 clones, about 90% found once. Whole-study findings and limits: The study reported lower baseline TCR diversity in newly diagnosed patients than in healthy donors.

The sequencing sample was made of CD4+ T cells from blood. The receptor was isolated from a human donor with classical Hodgkin lymphoma.

CDR3 coding DNA: TGTGCCAGCAGCTCTTTGGCACAGGGGAATTCACCCCTCCACTTT. This sequence encodes CASSSLAQGNSPLHF. The chain combines TRBV11-2 with TRBJ1-6, with TRBD1 identical over 7 bases. The CDR3 totals 15 residues. Losses at the gene ends were 4 bases for V and 7 bases for J; bases not matched to a gene: 7. Germline V CDR1 and CDR2: SGHAT, FQNNGV.